Below, 6 T cell receptor beta chains from the same sample are listed, as sequenced in a study of OX40 agonist ivuxolimab in advanced cancers. Clones were sequenced by immunoSEQ multiplex PCR, and TCRdb holds only the in-frame ones, with some missing. Among 55,000 to 65,000 clones, more than 70% were seen once, and the ten largest hold more than 0.4%. The sequencing used CD4+ or CD8+ T cells sorted from blood, collected in a trial of the OX40 agonist ivuxolimab. The source is an adult with an advanced solid tumor such as melanoma, head and neck, liver or kidney cancer.

This chain connects TRBV19 to TRBJ2-3; a weak D match, TRBD1 (5 bases). The CDR3 has 15 residues. CDR1 is LNHDA and CDR2 is SQIVND in the germline V gene (reference sequence). The CDR3 DNA reads TGTGCGTCAAGTCGTTCAGGGATGAGCACAGATACGCAGTATTTT. It specifies CASSRSGMSTDTQYF.

This clone occurred once. The chain recombines TRBV19 with TRBJ2-2; TRBD2 matches at 12 bases. J lost 6 bases, V lost 7 bases, and 3 bases had no gene match. Germline CDR1 and CDR2: LNHDA and SQIVND (reference sequence). The CDR3 contains 14 residues. The CDR3 is CASMGLAGPGELFF. CDR3 sequence (DNA): TGTGCCAGTATGGGACTAGCGGGCCCCGGGGAGCTGTTTTTT.

The table lists this clone with a count of one. The chain carries TRBV29-1 and TRBJ1-1; 11 bases are shared with TRBD1. This CDR3 has 14 residues. The V gene's germline CDR1 is SQVTM and CDR2 ANQGSEA. V gave up 7 bases and J gave up 10 bases; unmatched junction bases: 14. CDR3 sequence: CSAEGKGTGGSAFF. CDR3 DNA sequence: TGCAGCGCTGAGGGGAAAGGGACAGGGGGGTCAGCTTTCTTT.

The chain links TRBV5-6 to TRBJ2-1, with D uncertain. CDR3 length equals 14 residues. Germline CDR1 SGHDT, CDR2 YYEEEE. Trimming removed 1 base at V and 6 bases at J, with 11 bases between. This CDR3 is CASSLRDPANEQFF. CDR3 coding DNA: TGTGCCAGCAGCTTGAGGGATCCTGCCAATGAGCAGTTCTTC.

The rearrangement joins TRBV10-3 to TRBJ2-1; D call uncertain. CDR3 length: 14 residues. V lost 6 bases, J lost 5 bases, and 14 bases lay in between. Germline assignment: CDR1 ENHRY and CDR2 SYGVKD. The chain's CDR3 is CAIRKEVDDNEQFF. The CDR3, as DNA: TGTGCCATCAGGAAGGAAGTAGATGACAATGAGCAGTTCTTC.

The chain combines TRBV7-2 with TRBJ1-1, with D hard to call. Germline V gene sequence: CDR1 SGHTA, CDR2 FQGNSA. V gave up 1 base and J gave up 4 bases, with 4 bases separating them. The CDR3 loop spans 12 amino acids. In nucleotides, the CDR3 is TGTGCCAGCAGCTTAGAGAGCACTGAAGCTTTCTTT. Translation gives CASSLESTEAFF.